This record covers a single T cell receptor beta chain. What it binds is not known. CDR3 length: 14 amino acids. This record belongs to a study of CXCR3-negative and CXCR3-positive naive CD8 T cells. Looking at the study overall: Sequencing brought in 130 million or so TRB reads altogether, and each library got about 1.5 +/- 0.3 million. Study results and caveats: With respect to TRBV-TRBJ usage, naive CXCR3-negative and CXCR3-positive cells were similar; memory differed. For memory CD8+ cells diversity was much lower, but both naive subsets had comparably high diversity. Naive cells with CXCR3 showed TRB CDR3s that were more hydrophobic than those in CXCR3-negative naive cells.

Libraries were UMI-labeled 5' RACE TRB cDNA. TCRdb derives one entry per CDR3 protein from the 5' RACE reads, leaving out DNA. The listing records some 130,000 distinct CDR3 sequences. This sequence originates from a human donor in good health. Some clones in this sample may be carry-over from other donors' samples. The V gene is TRBV12-3 or TRBV12-4, the J gene TRBJ1-4; TCRdb selects TRBD1, and the lack of DNA leaves this call unchecked. The source material was naive CXCR3+ CD8+ T cells from blood. Indicated subset: CD45RO-CCR7+CD27+CD95- naive CD8+ T cells expressing CXCR3 (TNR3+). The CDR3 here is CASRGTSTNEKLFF.